This TCR beta chain emerged from a study of OX40 agonist ivuxolimab in advanced cancers. V was pared by 3 bases and J by 4 bases, with 8 bases of the junction left unmatched. The CDR3 loop spans 15 amino acids. Germline CDR1 and CDR2: SGHTS and YDEGEE. Sequencing was performed with immunoSEQ multiplex PCR; in TCRdb, only in-frame clones are kept and a portion is missing. This sample has 15,000 to 25,000 clones, with approximately 91% found just once. Sequenced material: CD4+ or CD8+ T cells sorted from blood, taken in a trial of the OX40 agonist ivuxolimab. The rearrangement uses TRBV5-8 and TRBJ2-7; 9 bases are a match to TRBD1. The origin of this receptor is an adult with an advanced solid tumor such as melanoma, head and neck, liver or kidney cancer. The CDR3 DNA sequence: TGTGCCAGCAGCTCCCCGGGACAGGGAAGTTACGAGCAGTACTTC. Amino acids: CASSSPGQGSYEQYF.